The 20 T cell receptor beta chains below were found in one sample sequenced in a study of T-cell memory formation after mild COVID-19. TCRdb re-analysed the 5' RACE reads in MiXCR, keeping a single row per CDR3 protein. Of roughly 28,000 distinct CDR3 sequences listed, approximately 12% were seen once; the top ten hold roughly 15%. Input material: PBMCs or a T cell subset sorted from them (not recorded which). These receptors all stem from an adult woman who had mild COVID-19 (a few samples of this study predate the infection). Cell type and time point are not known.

The CDR3 nucleotides are TGTGCCAGCAGCAAAGGGGGGAGGGAGGGCATCCAAAACACTGAAGCTTTCTTT. It encodes CASSKGGREGIQNTEAFF. The chain is built from TRBV21-1 and TRBJ1-1. TRBV21-1 is a pseudogene locus. The CDR3 sequence is 18 residues long.

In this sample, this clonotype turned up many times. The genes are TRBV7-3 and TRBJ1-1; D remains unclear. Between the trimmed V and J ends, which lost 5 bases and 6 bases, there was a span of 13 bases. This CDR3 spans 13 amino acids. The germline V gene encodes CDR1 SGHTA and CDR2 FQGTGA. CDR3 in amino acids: CASSRLTNSEAFF. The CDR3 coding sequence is TGTGCCAGCAGCCGCCTGACAAATTCTGAAGCTTTCTTT.

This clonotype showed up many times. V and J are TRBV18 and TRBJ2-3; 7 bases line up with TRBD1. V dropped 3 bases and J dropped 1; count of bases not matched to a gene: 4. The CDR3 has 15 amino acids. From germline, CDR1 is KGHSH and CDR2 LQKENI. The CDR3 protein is CASSPTGVRTDTQYF. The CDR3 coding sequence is TGTGCCAGCTCACCTACAGGGGTCCGCACAGATACGCAGTATTTT.

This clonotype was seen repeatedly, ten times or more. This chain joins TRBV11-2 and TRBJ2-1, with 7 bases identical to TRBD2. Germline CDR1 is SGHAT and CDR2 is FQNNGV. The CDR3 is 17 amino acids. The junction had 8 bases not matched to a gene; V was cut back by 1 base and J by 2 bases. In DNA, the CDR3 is TGTGCCAGCAGCTTAGGTTACGGGGGGTCCGCCTACAATGAGCAGTTCTTC. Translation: CASSLGYGGSAYNEQFF.

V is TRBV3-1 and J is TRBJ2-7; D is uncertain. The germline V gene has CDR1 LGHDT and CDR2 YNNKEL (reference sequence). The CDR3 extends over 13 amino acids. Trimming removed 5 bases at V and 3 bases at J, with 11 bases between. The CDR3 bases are TGTGCCAGCAGCAAAAGGCAAGACTACGAGCAGTACTTC. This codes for CASSKRQDYEQYF.

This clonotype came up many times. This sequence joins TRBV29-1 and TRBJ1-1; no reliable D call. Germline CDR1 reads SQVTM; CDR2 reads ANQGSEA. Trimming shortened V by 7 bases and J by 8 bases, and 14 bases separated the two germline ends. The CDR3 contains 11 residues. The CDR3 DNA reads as TGCAGCGCCGGACTTCACGGGGAAGCTTTCTTT. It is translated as CSAGLHGEAFF.

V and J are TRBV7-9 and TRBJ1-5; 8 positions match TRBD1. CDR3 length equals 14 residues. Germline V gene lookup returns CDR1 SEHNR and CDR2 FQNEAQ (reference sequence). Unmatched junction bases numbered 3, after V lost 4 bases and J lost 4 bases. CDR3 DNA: TGTGCCAGCAGCTCGGACAGGGATAATCAGCCCCAGCATTTT. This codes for CASSSDRDNQPQHF.

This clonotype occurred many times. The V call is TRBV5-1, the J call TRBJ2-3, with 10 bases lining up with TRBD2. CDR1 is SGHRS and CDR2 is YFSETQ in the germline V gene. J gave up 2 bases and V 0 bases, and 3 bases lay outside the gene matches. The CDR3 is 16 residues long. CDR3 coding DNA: TGCGCCAGCAGCTTGGCTAGCGGGGGAAACACAGATACGCAGTATTTT. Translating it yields CASSLASGGNTDTQYF.

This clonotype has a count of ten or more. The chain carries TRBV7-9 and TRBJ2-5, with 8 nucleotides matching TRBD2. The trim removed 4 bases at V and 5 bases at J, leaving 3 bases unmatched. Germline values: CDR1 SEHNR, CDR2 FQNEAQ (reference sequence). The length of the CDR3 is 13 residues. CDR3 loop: CASSSRGGETQYF. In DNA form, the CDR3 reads TGTGCCAGCAGCTCCCGGGGGGGGGAGACCCAGTACTTC.

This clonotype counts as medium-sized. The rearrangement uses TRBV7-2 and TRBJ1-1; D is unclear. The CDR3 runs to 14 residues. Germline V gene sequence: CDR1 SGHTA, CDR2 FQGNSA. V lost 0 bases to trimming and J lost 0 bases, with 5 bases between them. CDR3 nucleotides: TGTGCCAGCAGCTTAGCAGGCCTGAACACTGAAGCTTTCTTT. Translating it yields CASSLAGLNTEAFF.

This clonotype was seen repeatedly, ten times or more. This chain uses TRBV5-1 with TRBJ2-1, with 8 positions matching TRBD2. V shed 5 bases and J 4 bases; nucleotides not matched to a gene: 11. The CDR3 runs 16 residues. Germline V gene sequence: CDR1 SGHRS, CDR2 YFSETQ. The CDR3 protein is CASRYIAAGDYNEQFF. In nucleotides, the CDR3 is TGCGCCAGCAGATACATAGCAGCGGGAGATTACAATGAGCAGTTCTTC.

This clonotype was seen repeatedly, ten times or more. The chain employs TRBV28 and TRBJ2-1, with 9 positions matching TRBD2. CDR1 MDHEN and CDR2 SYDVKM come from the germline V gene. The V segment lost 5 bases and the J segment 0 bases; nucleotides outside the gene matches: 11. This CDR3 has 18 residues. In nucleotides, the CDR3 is TGTGCCAGCAGTGGACTAGCGTCCTTCAAGAGCTCCTACAATGAGCAGTTCTTC. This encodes CASSGLASFKSSYNEQFF.

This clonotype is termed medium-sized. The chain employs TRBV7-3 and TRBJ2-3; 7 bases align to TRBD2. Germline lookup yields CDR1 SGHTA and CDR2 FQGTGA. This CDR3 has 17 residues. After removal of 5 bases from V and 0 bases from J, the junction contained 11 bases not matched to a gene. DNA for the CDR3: TGTGCCAGCAGCCTGGGGCCTAGCGGCCTTAGCACAGATACGCAGTATTTT. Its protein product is CASSLGPSGLSTDTQYF.

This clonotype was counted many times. CDR3 residues: CASSILAGSTDTQYF. As DNA, the CDR3 is TGTGCCAGCAGCATCCTAGCGGGTAGCACAGATACGCAGTATTTT. This rearrangement joins TRBV7-9 to TRBJ2-3; 8 positions agree with TRBD2. The J segment lost 0 bases and the V segment lost 5 bases, leaving 4 bases of the junction unmatched. This CDR3 comprises 15 residues. Germline V gene data show CDR1 as SEHNR and CDR2 as FQNEAQ (reference sequence).

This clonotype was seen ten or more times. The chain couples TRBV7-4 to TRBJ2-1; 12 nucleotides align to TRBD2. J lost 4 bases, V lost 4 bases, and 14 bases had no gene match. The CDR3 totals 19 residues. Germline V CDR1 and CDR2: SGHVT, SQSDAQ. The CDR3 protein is CASSCLAGGIPRLYNEQFF. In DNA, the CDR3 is TGTGCCAGCAGCTGTCTAGCGGGAGGGATCCCGAGACTTTACAATGAGCAGTTCTTC.

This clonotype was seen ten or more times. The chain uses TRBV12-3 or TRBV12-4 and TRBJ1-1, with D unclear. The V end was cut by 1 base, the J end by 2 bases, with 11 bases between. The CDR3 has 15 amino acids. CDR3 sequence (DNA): TGTGCCAGCAGTTTAGGCGCAGCCCTCAACACTGAAGCTTTCTTT. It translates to CASSLGAALNTEAFF.

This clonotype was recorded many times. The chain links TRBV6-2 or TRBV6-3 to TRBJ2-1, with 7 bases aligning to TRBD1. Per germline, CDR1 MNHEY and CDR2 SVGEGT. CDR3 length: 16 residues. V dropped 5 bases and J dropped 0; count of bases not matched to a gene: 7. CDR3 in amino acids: CASSKTGWSSYNEQFF. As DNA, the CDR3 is TGTGCCAGCAGTAAGACAGGGTGGAGCTCCTACAATGAGCAGTTCTTC.

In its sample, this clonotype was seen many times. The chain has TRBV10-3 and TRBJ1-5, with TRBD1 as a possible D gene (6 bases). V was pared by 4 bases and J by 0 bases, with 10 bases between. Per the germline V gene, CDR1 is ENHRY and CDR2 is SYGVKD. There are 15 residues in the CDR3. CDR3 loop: CAISGQVDSNQPQHF. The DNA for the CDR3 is TGTGCCATCAGTGGACAGGTTGATAGCAATCAGCCCCAGCATTTT.

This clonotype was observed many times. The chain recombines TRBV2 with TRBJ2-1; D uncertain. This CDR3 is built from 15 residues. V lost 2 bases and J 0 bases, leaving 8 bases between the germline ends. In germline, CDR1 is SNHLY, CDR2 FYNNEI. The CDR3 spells CASSELAASYNEQFF. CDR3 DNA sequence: TGTGCCAGCAGTGAATTAGCAGCCTCCTACAATGAGCAGTTCTTC.

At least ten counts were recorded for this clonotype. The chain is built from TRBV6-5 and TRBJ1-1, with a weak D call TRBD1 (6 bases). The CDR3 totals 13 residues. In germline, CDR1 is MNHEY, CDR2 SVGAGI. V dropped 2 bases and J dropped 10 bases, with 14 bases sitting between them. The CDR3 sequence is CASSYNDRRPAFF. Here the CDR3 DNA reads TGTGCCAGCAGTTACAACGACAGGAGGCCAGCTTTCTTT.